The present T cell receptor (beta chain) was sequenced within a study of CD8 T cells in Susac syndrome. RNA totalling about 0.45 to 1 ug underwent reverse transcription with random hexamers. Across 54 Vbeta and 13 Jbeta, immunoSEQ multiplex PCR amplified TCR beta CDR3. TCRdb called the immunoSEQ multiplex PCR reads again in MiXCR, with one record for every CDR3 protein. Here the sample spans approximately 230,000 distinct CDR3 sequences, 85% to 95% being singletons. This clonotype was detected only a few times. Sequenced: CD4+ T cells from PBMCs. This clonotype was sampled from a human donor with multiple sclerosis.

The CDR3 loop reads CSAGQGVDQPQHF. Written as DNA, the CDR3 is TGCAGCGCCGGACAGGGCGTCGATCAGCCCCAGCATTTT. The genes are TRBV29-1 and TRBJ1-5; 8 nucleotides agree with TRBD1. Germline V gene data show CDR1 as SQVTM and CDR2 as ANQGSEA. The CDR3 runs 13 residues. The V gene end was trimmed by 7 bases and the J gene end by 5 bases; junction bases not matched to a gene: 7.